This TCR beta chain was profiled in a study of identifying expanded T cells in peripheral blood. Collection occurred without any documented infections or immune events in donors. Notes on the study in general: Differentially abundant clones: around 1.2 between replicates, approximately 16 at two to three weeks, less than 25 at four.

The CDR3 covers 17 residues. J lost 5 bases, V lost 5 bases, and 11 bases had no gene match. Germline values: CDR1 SGHDN, CDR2 FVKESK. Profiling relied on immunoSEQ multiplex PCR, and the TCRdb table lists in-frame clones only, not all of them. Counted here are approximately 120,000 clones, about nine tenths occurring once; the ten biggest clones make up more than 6.5%. Note on this clone: Its antigen remains unidentified.

The sample consisted of blood. This clonotype was obtained from a person between 18 and 75 years old in good health. The chain links TRBV14 to TRBJ2-2; 10 bases map to TRBD1. CDR3 coding DNA: TGTGCCAGCAGCTTTCGTCCCGGGACAGGGGTAACCGGGGAGCTGTTTTTT. It encodes CASSFRPGTGVTGELFF. Supplemented by reference TRBV14 and TRBJ2-2, the full variable domain reads EAGVTQFPSHSVIEKGQTVTLRCDPISGHDNLYWYRRVMGKEIKFLLHFVKESKQDESGMPNNRFLAERTGGTYSTLKVQPAELEDSGVYFCASSFRPGTGVTGELFFGEGSRLTVL.